This T cell receptor beta chain was documented in a study of CD8+CD57+ T cells in acquired aplastic anemia. The V gene's germline CDR1 is SEHNR and CDR2 FQNEAQ (reference sequence). This CDR3 has 14 amino acids. V gave up 5 bases and J gave up 6 bases, with 17 bases separating them. It was patients with CD8+CD57+ cell expansion by flow cytometry who were chosen for sequencing. Patients were therapy-naive when their blood was sampled. TCR beta VDJ and CDR3 profiling used genomic DNA as template. MiXCR, applied by TCRdb to the reads, yields one record per CDR3 protein. The table includes over 150,000 distinct CDR3 sequences, approximately 52% detected once.

This TCR derives from a human donor with aplastic anemia. The material sequenced was sorted CD4+, CD8+, or CD8+CD57+ T cells (not recorded which) from PBMCs. The rearrangement joins TRBV7-9 to TRBJ2-7; no clear D. This chain's CDR3 is CASSQTPRDGEQYF. The CDR3 DNA reads TGTGCCAGCAGCCAGACTCCCCGAGACGGCGAGCAGTACTTC.